The entry that follows covers one TCR beta chain sequence. The data are from a study of blood T cells in healthy people across ages. A J-beta primer mix and a sample-barcoded 5' primer were used in a second PCR of about 7 to 12 cycles. In TCRdb, the 5' RACE reads were re-called with MiXCR into one record per CDR3 protein. The sample lists about 1.5 million distinct CDR3 sequences, 35% to 45% occurring once. The germline gives CDR1 SNHLY, CDR2 FYNNEI. Deletions cut 8 bases from V and 0 bases from J, with 8 bases between. The length of the CDR3 is 13 residues. This receptor was taken from a woman in her late teens or twenties in good health. The sequenced material came from blood. The chain has TRBV2 and TRBJ1-5; D gene ambiguous. The CDR3 DNA is TGTGCCAGCCGACGGTATAGCAATCAGCCCCAGCATTTT. This encodes CASRRYSNQPQHF.